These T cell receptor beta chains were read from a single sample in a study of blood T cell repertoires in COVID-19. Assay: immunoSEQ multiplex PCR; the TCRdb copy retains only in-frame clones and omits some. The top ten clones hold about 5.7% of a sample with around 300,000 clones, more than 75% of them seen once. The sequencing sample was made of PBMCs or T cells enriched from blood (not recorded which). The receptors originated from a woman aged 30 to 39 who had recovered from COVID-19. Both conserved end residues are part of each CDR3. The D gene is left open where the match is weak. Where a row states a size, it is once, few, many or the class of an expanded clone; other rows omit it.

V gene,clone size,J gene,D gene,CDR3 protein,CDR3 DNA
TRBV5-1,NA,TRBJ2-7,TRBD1,CASAPGQAYEQYF,TGCGCCAGCGCCCCGGGACAGGCCTACGAGCAGTACTTC
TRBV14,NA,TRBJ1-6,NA,CASSQQGPSPLHF,TGTGCCAGCAGCCAACAGGGCCCTTCACCCCTCCACTTT
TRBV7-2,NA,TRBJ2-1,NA,CASSLSRRGSYNEQFF,TGTGCCAGCAGCTTGTCTAGGCGGGGATCCTACAATGAGCAGTTCTTC
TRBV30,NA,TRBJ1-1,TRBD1,CAWSRGDRTEAFF,TGTGCCTGGTCTAGGGGGGACAGAACTGAAGCTTTCTTT
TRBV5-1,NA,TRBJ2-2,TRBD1,CASSRGQAKGELFF,TGCGCCAGCAGCAGGGGACAGGCGAAGGGGGAGCTGTTTTTT
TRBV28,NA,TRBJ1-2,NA,CASSGSTAGYTF,TGTGCCAGCAGTGGCTCCACAGCCGGCTACACCTTC
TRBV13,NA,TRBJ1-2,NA,CASSLAHSYGYTF,TGTGCCAGCAGCTTAGCGCACAGCTATGGCTACACCTTC
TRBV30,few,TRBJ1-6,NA,CAWSPRVGNSPLHF,TGTGCCTGGAGTCCCAGGGTTGGCAATTCACCCCTCCACTTT
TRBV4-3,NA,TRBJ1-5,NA,CASSQDMAASSRPQHF,TGCGCCAGCAGCCAAGATATGGCAGCGAGCTCGAGACCCCAGCATTTT
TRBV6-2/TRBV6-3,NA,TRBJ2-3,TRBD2,CASSSLGLAGGDTQYF,TGTGCCAGCAGTTCCCTGGGACTAGCGGGGGGGGATACGCAGTATTTT
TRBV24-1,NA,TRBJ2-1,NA,CATSDPGGPYNEQFF,TGTGCCACCAGTGATCCCGGGGGGCCCTACAATGAGCAGTTCTTC
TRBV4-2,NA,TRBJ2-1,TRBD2,CASSELGGTGFYNEQFF,TGTGCCAGCAGTGAACTGGGGGGGACTGGGTTTTACAATGAGCAGTTCTTC